This TCR beta chain emerged from a study of shared clonotypes between healthy human individuals (dated by TCRdb to the early 2020s). In terms of the full investigation: The cohort included three men and a couple of women between 18 and 49 years of age. For each donor, CD4 naive and CD4 memory were each given three plates, CD8 naive was given two plates, and CD8 memory was given one plate. Blood TCR repertoires of 5 or 6 healthy adults were deeply sequenced to estimate repertoire size and the extent of clonotype sharing between individuals. Libraries were prepared and TCR repertoires were sequenced by different laboratories using diverse techniques, in order to increase sequencing depth and limit assay-specific biases. Per donor, leukapheresis produced somewhere between about 0.94 and 9.5 billion PBMCs.

General findings and caveats noted by the study authors: Sampling was restricted to blood, and TCR repertoires in tissue are likely to differ from TCR repertoires in blood. Naive subsets generally had larger estimated clonotype richness than memory subsets. Clonotypes shared by all four sorted-subset donors showed higher generation probabilities than non-shared clonotypes. Pairwise subsampling indicated that sequencing depth was expected to affect the degree of clonotype sharing among donors. Incomplete sequencing was indicated by rarefaction of sorted-subset datasets, despite the large sequencing depth. Sharing across a handful of donors was observed for about 5% of naive CD4, over 3% of naive CD8, 2% to 2.5% of memory CD4, and about 0.4% of memory CD8 clonotypes. The small number of donors limited the genetic and exposure-history diversity represented.

Donors were healthy HIV-negative adults with no recently reported acute infections or vaccinations. Every donor was a Caucasian adult living in Nashville, Tennessee, USA. CD4+ T cells were enriched by magnetic negative selection, after which naive cells were positively selected on CD45RA and the negative fraction was taken as the memory subset. Blood was obtained by leukapheresis, after which PBMCs were separated by Ficoll-Histopaque density gradient centrifugation and cryopreserved in liquid nitrogen vapor phase. Analytical flow cytometry was used to check the purity and quantity of every magnetically sorted T cell population. Genomic DNA was isolated from every sorted fraction and measured by UV absorbance on a Nanodrop 2000c. TCR CDR3 regions were amplified from genomic DNA by multiplex PCR using the deep immunoSEQ assay. For each cell subset, the extracted genomic DNA was distributed evenly across all wells of several immunoSEQ 96-well plates, and each plate served as one replicate. Each replicate PCR for sorted subsets received roughly 0.2 ug genomic DNA, equal to about 30,000 T cell genomes. The purified libraries were quantified using a Qubit 3.0 fluorometer, sized with a Bioanalyzer 2100, and then quantified again using the KAPA Library Quantification kit. Each immunoSEQ 96-well plate was sequenced on its own single-read 150-cycle Illumina NextSeq 550 flow cell. The study's own analysis went as follows. Because only junctional sequences without quality scores were contained in the immunoSEQ output, filtering matching that applied to full-length reads could not be performed. To assign V/J genes and CDR3, sequences were annotated using PyIR, a Python wrapper for IgBLAST v1.9, with IMGT germline references. Reads were removed for weak V/J assignments (E-value above 1e-6), missing CDR3, stop codons, out-of-frame junctions, or ambiguous translated residues. A V3J clonotype was defined by an identical inferred V gene, J gene, and CDR3 amino acid sequence. Percentage overlap between repertoires was computed as shared unique clonotypes divided by the size of the smaller repertoire. RTK rarefaction, the Chao1 estimator, and Recon v2.1 estimates of unobserved clonotypes were used to assess repertoire richness. For all TCRbeta clonotypes obtained by the gDNA method from several donors, generation probabilities were computed with OLGA. TCRdb limited this immuneACCESS table to in-frame rearrangements with V and J called. A share of clones is missing; checked studies link under half to unresolved V genes, and the rest is unexplained. V and J calls and clone size are copied from that table; D and trimming were computed from the DNA. Within this sample are 1,100,000 or so clones, with 75% to 85% of them counted one time only. The biggest ten clones account for more than 0.5% of the sample.

This clone was recorded only once. The target of this receptor is not known. Nothing much larger sits one base from this clone, and base qualities are not available. This receptor was taken from a man aged 18 to 30 in good health. Some clones in this sample may be carry-over from other donors' samples. Input material: memory CD4+ T cells from PBMCs. Interpreted using the paper, the cell subset or site label stands for: CD45RA-negative fraction.

CDR3 loop: CASSQRTGSYETQYF. The DNA sequence is given as TGTGCCAGCTCACAAAGGACAGGGTCGTACGAGACCCAGTACTTC. The V and J segments used are TRBV18 and TRBJ2-5; 8 central nucleotides agree with TRBD1. V has 4 bases trimmed and J has 5 bases trimmed; junction bases matching no gene number 9. The CDR3 runs 15 amino acids, cysteine and phenylalanine included. Just the 45-base CDR3 DNA is kept, in frame starting at base 1. For CDR1 and CDR2, the germline V gene lists KGHSH and LQKENI.